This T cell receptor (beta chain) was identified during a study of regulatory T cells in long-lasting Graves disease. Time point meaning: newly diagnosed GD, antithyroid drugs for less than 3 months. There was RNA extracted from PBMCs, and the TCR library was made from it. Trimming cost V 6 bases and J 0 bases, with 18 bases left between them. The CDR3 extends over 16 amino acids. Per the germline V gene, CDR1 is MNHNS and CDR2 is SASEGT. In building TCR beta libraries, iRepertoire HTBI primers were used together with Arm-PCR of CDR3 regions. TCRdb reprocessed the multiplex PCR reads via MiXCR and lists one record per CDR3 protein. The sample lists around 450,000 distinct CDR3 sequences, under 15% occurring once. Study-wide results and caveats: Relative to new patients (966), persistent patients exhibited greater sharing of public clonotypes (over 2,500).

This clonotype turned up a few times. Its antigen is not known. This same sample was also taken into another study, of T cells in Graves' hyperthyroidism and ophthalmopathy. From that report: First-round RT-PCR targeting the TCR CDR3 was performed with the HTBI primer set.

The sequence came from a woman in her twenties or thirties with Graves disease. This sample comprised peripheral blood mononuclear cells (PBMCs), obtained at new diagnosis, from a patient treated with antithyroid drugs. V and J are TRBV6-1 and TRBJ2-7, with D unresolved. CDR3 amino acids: CASSSRGSSHSYEQYF. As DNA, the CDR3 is TGTGCCAGCAGCTCCAGAGGCAGCTCCCACTCCTACGAGCAGTACTTC.